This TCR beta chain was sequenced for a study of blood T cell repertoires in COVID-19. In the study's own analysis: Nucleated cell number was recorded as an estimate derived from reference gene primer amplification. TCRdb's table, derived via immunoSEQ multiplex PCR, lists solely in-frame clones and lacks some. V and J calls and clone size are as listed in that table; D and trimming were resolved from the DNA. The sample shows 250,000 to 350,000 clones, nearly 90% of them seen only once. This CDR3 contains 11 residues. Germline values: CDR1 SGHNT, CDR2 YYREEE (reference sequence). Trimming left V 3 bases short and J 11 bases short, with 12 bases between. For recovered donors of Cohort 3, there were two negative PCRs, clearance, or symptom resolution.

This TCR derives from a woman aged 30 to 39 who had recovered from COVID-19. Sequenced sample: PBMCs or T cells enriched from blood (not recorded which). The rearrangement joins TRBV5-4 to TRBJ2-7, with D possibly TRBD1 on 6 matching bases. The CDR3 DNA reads TGTGCCAGCAGCTCACACAGGGAAGAGTACTTC. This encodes CASSSHREEYF.